The rows below give T cell receptor beta chains drawn from one sample of a study of cytomegalovirus exposure and HLA in healthy donors. Data came from immunoSEQ multiplex PCR; TCRdb stores just in-frame clones and leaves some out. This table has more than 110,000 clones, 80% to 90% appearing once. The source material was PBMCs. The receptors were sampled from a woman aged 25 to 45 in good health and CMV-seronegative. Each CDR3 is given with its conserved first and last residue. D genes are given only for firm matches. Size is stated for part of the rows, as once, few or many counts, or as a class when the clone is expanded.

>14|-|TRBJ1-1|TRBV29-1|-
TGCAGCGTTGAGGTTTCGGGGGTGAACACTGAAGCTTTCTTT
CSVEVSGVNTEAFF
>18|TRBD1|TRBJ2-7|TRBV5-5|-
TGTGCCAGCAGCTTGGGGCGGACAGGGTACATTTCCTTCTACGAGCAGTACTTC
CASSLGRTGYISFYEQYF
>18|-|TRBJ2-5|TRBV15|-
TGTGCCACCAGCAGAGATGGAAGGTTCGGTACAGCAGAAGAGACCCAGTACTTC
CATSRDGRFGTAEETQYF
>15|-|TRBJ2-7|TRBV5-1|-
TGCGCCAGCAGCTTGGACGTCTCTCAGGGGTACGAGCAGTACTTC
CASSLDVSQGYEQYF
>14|-|TRBJ1-6|TRBV7-9|-
TGTGCCAGCAGCTTAGGTGAGGGATATTCACCCCTCCACTTT
CASSLGEGYSPLHF
>17|-|TRBJ2-4|TRBV5-6|-
TGTGCCAGCAGCTTGACAAAGAGGCAATTAGCCAAAAACATTCAGTACTTC
CASSLTKRQLAKNIQYF
>15|TRBD1|TRBJ2-7|TRBV15|-
TGTGCCACAAGGTCTGGACAGGGGATTTCCTACGAGCAGTACTTC
CATRSGQGISYEQYF
>14|-|TRBJ1-1|TRBV19|-
TGTGCCAGTAGTATAGGAACAGGAAACACTGAAGCTTTCTTT
CASSIGTGNTEAFF
>16|TRBD1|TRBJ1-4|TRBV4-1|-
TGCGCCAGCAGCCAGCCGAACAGGGGGAGCAATGAAAAACTGTTTTTT
CASSQPNRGSNEKLFF
>14|TRBD1|TRBJ2-7|TRBV2|-
TGTGCCAGCAGTACCAGGACAGGGACCTCCGAGCAGTACTTC
CASSTRTGTSEQYF
>16|TRBD1|TRBJ1-2|TRBV18|-
TGTGCCAGCTCACCACCGTCGGACAGGGGGCTCTATGGCTACACCTTC
CASSPPSDRGLYGYTF
>15|-|TRBJ1-1|TRBV18|-
TGTGCCAGCTCACCAGTAGGACAGACGAACACTGAAGCTTTCTTT
CASSPVGQTNTEAFF
>14|TRBD1|TRBJ1-4|TRBV5-1|-
TGCGCCAGCAGCTCAGGGGGCGCGGATGAAAAACTGTTTTTT
CASSSGGADEKLFF
>14|TRBD2|TRBJ2-5|TRBV7-2|-
TGTGCCAGCAGCTTAGAAGCGGGGGACGGGACCCAGTACTTC
CASSLEAGDGTQYF
>12|TRBD1|TRBJ2-7|TRBV18|-
TGTGCCAGCTCACAAGCAGGGGGCGAGCAGTACTTC
CASSQAGGEQYF
>17|TRBD1|TRBJ1-3|TRBV28|-
TGTGCCAGCAGGGGGGCCGGGACAGGGTTTTCTGGAAACACCATATATTTT
CASRGAGTGFSGNTIYF
>19|TRBD2|TRBJ2-1|TRBV18|-
TGTGCCAGCTCACCACCGCTGGGGACTAGCGGGGGGGACTACAATGAGCAGTTCTTC
CASSPPLGTSGGDYNEQFF
>15|TRBD2|TRBJ2-1|TRBV4-1|-
TGCGCCAGCAGCCAAGTTCCGGGGGGTTTTGGTGAGCAGTTCTTC
CASSQVPGGFGEQFF
>13|-|TRBJ1-6|TRBV7-2|few
TGTGCCAGCAGTGGACAGATTAATTCACCCCTCCACTTT
CASSGQINSPLHF
>13|TRBD1|TRBJ1-2|TRBV28|-
TGTGCCAGCAGCTCCTCAGGGGGGCATGGCTACACCTTC
CASSSSGGHGYTF
>15|TRBD2|TRBJ2-4|TRBV7-2|once
TGTGCCAGCAGCCGGGTGCGGGGGGCCAAAAACATTCAGTACTTC
CASSRVRGAKNIQYF
>15|-|TRBJ1-2|TRBV15|once
TGTGCCACCAGCAGGGGGAGGGGGGCTAGCTATGGCTACACCTTC
CATSRGRGASYGYTF
>16|TRBD1|TRBJ1-1|TRBV19|-
TGTGCCAGTAGTATCCAGACAGGGTTCATGAACACTGAAGCTTTCTTT
CASSIQTGFMNTEAFF
>14|-|TRBJ1-2|TRBV19|-
TGTGCCAGTCGAGCGCCGGGGTGGAACTATGGCTACACCTTC
CASRAPGWNYGYTF
>14|TRBD1|TRBJ1-2|TRBV30|few
TGTGCCTGGAGTGATGGGACAGTCCCAAGAGGCTACACCTTC
CAWSDGTVPRGYTF
>11|-|TRBJ2-5|TRBV20-1|-
TGCAGTGCTCCAAACGGAGAGACCCAGTACTTC
CSAPNGETQYF
>20|TRBD2|TRBJ2-3|TRBV5-1|-
TGCGCCAGCAGCTTAGCGAGCGGGGGGGCCATGATCCGGGGCACAGATACGCAGTATTTT
CASSLASGGAMIRGTDTQYF
>14|TRBD1|TRBJ1-2|TRBV7-2|once
TGTGCCAGCAGCTTAGAGGGGACAGGGGTTGGCTACACCTTC
CASSLEGTGVGYTF
>13|-|TRBJ1-2|TRBV5-4|-
TGTGCCAGCAGCTTGGACGTCTCGGGGGGCTACACCTTC
CASSLDVSGGYTF
>15|-|TRBJ1-5|TRBV5-8|-
TGTGCCAGCAGCTTGGCTGGGAGGGTAAAGCAGCCCCAGCATTTT
CASSLAGRVKQPQHF
>13|-|TRBJ2-5|TRBV5-1|-
TGCGCCAGCAGCTTAATGCCGGGAGAGACCCAGTACTTC
CASSLMPGETQYF